Each of the 15 T cell receptor beta chains below was sequenced from the same sample in a study of shared clonotypes between healthy human individuals (TCRdb year 2020). Library preparation employed the immunoSEQ multiplex PCR assay. In TCRdb, the immuneACCESS table is reduced to in-frame sequences with V and J assigned. These tables do not hold every clone; where another copy was compared, an unresolved V gene accounts for under half, and the others remain unexplained. This sample holds about 2.2 million clones; 80% to 95% were observed only once. About 1.7% of the sample belongs to the ten largest clones. CD8 naive samples were obtained by positive selection for CCR7 among CD45RO-negative cells, yielding a CD45RA+CCR7+ population from which TemRA cells were excluded. The specimen was naive CD8+ T cells from PBMCs. Taken with the paper, the label for cell subset or site translates to: CD45RA+CCR7+. All receptors derive from a man aged 18 to 35 in good health. Some clones in this sample may be carry-over from other donors' samples.

The chain carries TRBV7-9 and TRBJ2-1; 8 bases map to TRBD2. The CDR3 is 16 residues long. V gave up 5 bases and J gave up 4 bases; unmatched junction bases: 10. Germline-derived CDR1 and CDR2 are SEHNR and FQNEAQ (reference sequence). This chain's CDR3 is CASSTPDSGKYNEQFF. The CDR3 DNA follows: TGTGCCAGCAGCACCCCGGATAGCGGGAAGTACAATGAGCAGTTCTTC.

V gene TRBV4-2 combines with J gene TRBJ2-1; no definite D call. Between the trimmed V and J ends, which lost 2 bases and 6 bases, there was a span of 14 bases. CDR3 length: 15 amino acids. The germline gives CDR1 LGHNA, CDR2 YNFKEQ. DNA for the CDR3: TGTGCCAGCAGCCAACCGTGGGCAGGCCCCAATGAGCAGTTCTTC. Translating gives CASSQPWAGPNEQFF.

The V call is TRBV27, the J call TRBJ2-3; D ambiguous. The V end lost 7 bases, the J end lost 7 bases, and 9 bases lay between the germline ends. The CDR3 contains 11 residues. Germline assignment: CDR1 MNHEY and CDR2 SMNVEV (reference sequence). In nucleotides, the CDR3 is TGTGCCAGCATAGGTCCCCATACGCAGTATTTT. Translated, it gives CASIGPHTQYF.

V and J are TRBV7-8 and TRBJ2-5; D is uncertain. The CDR3 runs 13 residues. Germline CDR1 reads SGHVS; CDR2 reads FQNEAQ. V lost 5 bases, J lost 5 bases, and 12 bases lay in between. This CDR3 is CASSHFLGETQYF. CDR3 coding DNA: TGTGCCAGCAGCCATTTTTTGGGGGAGACCCAGTACTTC.

This sequence joins TRBV11-2 and TRBJ2-3; maybe TRBD2 (6 bases). The germline V gene has CDR1 SGHAT and CDR2 FQNNGV. The CDR3 contains 18 residues. Trimming cost V 6 bases and J 3 bases, with 25 bases left between them. The CDR3 nucleotides are TGTGCCAGCAGATTACCTCCCCCAAGCGGCGGGGTGACAGATACGCAGTATTTT. It translates to CASRLPPPSGGVTDTQYF.

V usage is TRBV5-5 and J usage is TRBJ2-7, with 7 bases fitting TRBD2. The V gene end was trimmed by 3 bases and the J gene end by 6 bases; junction bases not matched to a gene: 12. Germline V gene sequence: CDR1 SGHKS, CDR2 YYEKEE (reference sequence). The CDR3 is 15 amino acids. The CDR3 is CASSWTTSVSGEQYF. The CDR3 DNA reads as TGTGCCAGCAGCTGGACAACTAGCGTCTCAGGCGAGCAGTACTTC.

This clone was recorded only once. The genes are TRBV28 and TRBJ2-7; 8 nucleotides match TRBD1. This CDR3 contains 15 residues. J gave up 2 bases and V 7 bases, and 10 bases lay outside the gene matches. Looked up from germline, CDR1 is MDHEN and CDR2 is SYDVKM. This chain's CDR3 is CASTGGVLATYEQYF. The CDR3 DNA reads as TGTGCCAGCACAGGGGGCGTACTAGCAACCTACGAGCAGTACTTC. The entire variable domain, with the rest obtained from reference TRBV28 and TRBJ2-7, is as follows: DVKVTQSSRYLVKRTGEKVFLECVQDMDHENMFWYRQDPGLGLRLIYFSYDVKMKEKGDIPEGYSVSREKKERFSLILESASTNQTSMYLCASTGGVLATYEQYFGPGTRLTVT.

Worth noting for this clone: Other DNA sequences in this sample translate to the same CDR3. The chain is built from TRBV11-2 and TRBJ2-7, with 10 bases lining up with TRBD1. Germline V gene lookup returns CDR1 SGHAT and CDR2 FQNNGV. With 1 base clipped from V and 4 bases from J, the junction kept 1 base outside the gene matches. The CDR3 is made up of 14 amino acids. CDR3 DNA sequence: TGTGCCAGCAGCTTAGGACAGGGGGCGTACGAGCAGTACTTC. Residues: CASSLGQGAYEQYF.

This clone has a single count. The V call is TRBV7-9, the J call TRBJ2-7; 7 bases are a match to TRBD1. CDR3 length: 15 amino acids. In germline, CDR1 is SEHNR, CDR2 FQNEAQ (reference sequence). Trimming removed 5 bases from V and 1 base from J; junction bases left unmatched: 8. As DNA, the CDR3 is TGTGCCAGCAGCAGCCGGGACAGACTATCCTACGAGCAGTACTTC. Amino acids: CASSSRDRLSYEQYF.

This chain joins TRBV9 and TRBJ1-4; D unresolved. The V gene's germline CDR1 is SGDLS and CDR2 YYNGEE. This CDR3 contains 14 residues. The V end lost 3 bases, the J end lost 7 bases, and 13 bases lay between the germline ends. The CDR3 region is CASSDRERTEKLFF. The CDR3 DNA sequence: TGTGCCAGCAGCGACCGGGAGCGGACTGAAAAACTGTTTTTT.

The chain links TRBV28 to TRBJ1-1; TRBD1 matches at 7 bases. V trimming: 2 bases; J trimming: 1 base; junction bases outside the gene matches: 10. Per the germline V gene, CDR1 is MDHEN and CDR2 is SYDVKM. CDR3 length: 17 residues. The CDR3 here is CASSLRQGSPSNTEAFF. CDR3 bases: TGTGCCAGCAGTTTACGACAGGGCTCCCCCTCGAACACTGAAGCTTTCTTT.

This clone came up once. The chain combines TRBV2 with TRBJ2-5; 15 bases fit TRBD2. Looked up from germline, CDR1 is SNHLY and CDR2 is FYNNEI. Germline trimming cut 7 bases from V and 1 base from J; bases unmatched to any gene: 10. The length of the CDR3 is 18 residues. The CDR3 protein is CASTWTSGRAVSQETQYF. CDR3 in DNA: TGTGCCAGCACGTGGACTAGCGGGAGGGCCGTGTCCCAAGAGACCCAGTACTTC.

The rearrangement joins TRBV19 to TRBJ1-5; TRBD1 matches at 7 bases. The CDR3 runs to 14 residues. The V gene's germline CDR1 is LNHDA and CDR2 SQIVND (reference sequence). Unmatched junction bases numbered 8, after V lost 7 bases and J lost 5 bases. CDR3 sequence: CASMRTGVYQPQHF. CDR3 nucleotides: TGTGCCAGTATGAGAACAGGGGTATATCAGCCCCAGCATTTT. The whole variable domain, remainder taken from reference TRBV19 and TRBJ1-5, is DGGITQSPKYLFRKEGQNVTLSCEQNLNHDAMYWYRQDPGQGLRLIYYSQIVNDFQKGDIAEGYSVSREKKESFPLTVTSAQKNPTAFYLCASMRTGVYQPQHFGDGTRLSIL.

Worth noting for this clone: This specimen includes other DNA sequences encoding the same CDR3. This chain connects TRBV27 to TRBJ2-3; TRBD2 aligns across 8 bases. V gave up 6 bases and J gave up 3 bases; unmatched junction bases: 8. The CDR3 has 15 amino acids. Per germline, CDR1 MNHEY and CDR2 SMNVEV (reference sequence). The CDR3 DNA follows: TGTGCCAGCAGCCCAACTAGCGGATTTACAGATACGCAGTATTTT. Protein product: CASSPTSGFTDTQYF.

CDR3 region: CASSDSRLAGRKNSTDTQYF. The CDR3 region has the DNA TGTGCCAGCAGTGATTCACGGCTAGCGGGGAGGAAGAATAGCACAGATACGCAGTATTTT. This chain uses TRBV2 with TRBJ2-3, with TRBD2 identical over 9 bases. Germline assignment: CDR1 SNHLY and CDR2 FYNNEI. V shed 3 bases, J shed 0 bases, and the junction held 16 bases outside the gene matches. The CDR3 has 20 amino acids.